Listed here are 2 T cell receptor beta chains from one sample, sequenced in a study of T cell responses to AZD1222 COVID-19 vaccine. Assay: immunoSEQ multiplex PCR; the TCRdb copy retains only in-frame clones and omits some. The profile shows more than 150,000 clones, over 80% of them singletons. Sequenced material: peripheral blood, taken on day 0 of AZD1222 vaccination. All receptors come from an adult in good health.

This clone came up a few times. This chain uses TRBV3-1 (or the pseudogene TRBV3-2) with TRBJ2-7; TRBD2 matches 7 bases. Germline V lookup: CDR1 LGHDT, CDR2 YNNKEL (reference sequence). This CDR3 contains 18 residues. J lost 0 bases, V lost 1 base, and 12 bases had no gene match. DNA for the CDR3: TGTGCCAGCAGCCAAGTGGGGGGGGGACTCCTTTCCTCCTACGAGCAGTACTTC. Its translation is CASSQVGGGLLSSYEQYF.

V usage is TRBV6-5 and J usage is TRBJ2-4, with a tentative D call TRBD1 (5 bases). The CDR3 is made up of 16 amino acids. Trimming removed 0 bases from V and 5 bases from J, with 14 bases in between. Germline-derived CDR1 and CDR2 are MNHEY and SVGAGI. The CDR3 DNA reads TGTGCCAGCAGTTACTCGATGGCAGGGATAGAAAACATTCAGTACTTC. This sequence encodes CASSYSMAGIENIQYF.